This is a list of T cell receptor beta chains from one sample in a study of T cells in Graves' hyperthyroidism and ophthalmopathy. MiXCR was run by TCRdb on the multiplex PCR reads, yielding one entry per CDR3 protein. The data show approximately 480,000 distinct CDR3 sequences, less than 25% seen once. Specimen: blood. Receptors originate from a man aged 18-30 years with Graves' hyperthyroidism. The CDR3 runs from the conserved cysteine through the conserved F or W. Each record gives: D gene, V gene, J gene, clone size, CDR3 DNA, CDR3 protein. The D gene is left open where the match is weak. Rows may omit the clone size; those that give it use once, few, many or a size class.

d_call: TRBD1
v_call: TRBV12-3/TRBV12-4
j_call: TRBJ1-2
clone_size: many
cdr3_nt: TGTGCCAGCAGTTTGGGACAGGCATATGGCTACACCTTC
cdr3_aa: CASSLGQAYGYTF

d_call: .
v_call: TRBV6-1
j_call: TRBJ1-1
clone_size: .
cdr3_nt: TGTGCCAGCAGTCCACAGGTTGTCACTGAAGCTTTCTTT
cdr3_aa: CASSPQVVTEAFF

d_call: .
v_call: TRBV15
j_call: TRBJ2-2
clone_size: many
cdr3_nt: TGTGCCACCAGCACCAATAACGGGGAGCTGTTTTTT
cdr3_aa: CATSTNNGELFF

d_call: .
v_call: TRBV29-1
j_call: TRBJ1-1
clone_size: many
cdr3_nt: TGCAGCGTTTCTAAGCAGGGATCGACTGAAGCTTTCTTT
cdr3_aa: CSVSKQGSTEAFF

d_call: .
v_call: TRBV4-1
j_call: TRBJ2-7
clone_size: many
cdr3_nt: TGCGCCAGCAGCCAAGTGGGATGGGGGCGCTACGAGCAGTACTTC
cdr3_aa: CASSQVGWGRYEQYF

d_call: .
v_call: TRBV28
j_call: TRBJ2-7
clone_size: .
cdr3_nt: TGCGCCAGCAGCCACACAAGGGGGAATCCTACCGAGCTGTACTTC
cdr3_aa: CASSHTRGNPTELYF

d_call: .
v_call: TRBV20-1
j_call: TRBJ1-5
clone_size: few
cdr3_nt: TGCAGTGCTAGAGTGCACGATCTTAGCAATCAGCCCCAGCATTTT
cdr3_aa: CSARVHDLSNQPQHF

d_call: .
v_call: TRBV6-1
j_call: TRBJ2-2
clone_size: many
cdr3_nt: TGTGCCAGCAGTCAACAGGGATCCGGGGAGCTGTTTTTT
cdr3_aa: CASSQQGSGELFF

d_call: TRBD1
v_call: TRBV5-1
j_call: TRBJ2-7
clone_size: few
cdr3_nt: TGCGCCAGCAGCTCGTTGGACAGGGGGGGAGAGCAGTACTTC
cdr3_aa: CASSSLDRGGEQYF

d_call: .
v_call: TRBV2
j_call: TRBJ1-2
clone_size: many
cdr3_nt: TGTGCCAGCAGGGGGACGGAATTGACAGAGAACTATGGCTACACCTTC
cdr3_aa: CASRGTELTENYGYTF

d_call: .
v_call: TRBV5-4
j_call: TRBJ1-2
clone_size: few
cdr3_nt: TGTGCCAGCAGCCCAAGGACAGACGACTATGGCTACACCTTC
cdr3_aa: CASSPRTDDYGYTF

d_call: .
v_call: TRBV10-3
j_call: TRBJ2-5
clone_size: many
cdr3_nt: TGTGCCACGAGACCCGGGCCAGAGCCACAAGAGACCCAGTACTTC
cdr3_aa: CATRPGPEPQETQYF

d_call: TRBD2
v_call: TRBV28
j_call: TRBJ2-7
clone_size: many
cdr3_nt: TGTGCCAGCAGTTACCCCTACGGGGGGGTTACCTACGAGCAGTACTTC
cdr3_aa: CASSYPYGGVTYEQYF

d_call: TRBD1
v_call: TRBV6-1
j_call: TRBJ1-5
clone_size: many
cdr3_nt: TGTGCCAGCAGTGAAATGGGACAGGGACCACAGCCCCAGCATTTT
cdr3_aa: CASSEMGQGPQPQHF

d_call: .
v_call: TRBV12-3/TRBV12-4
j_call: TRBJ1-2
clone_size: many
cdr3_nt: TGTGCCAGCAGTTTGAGGGGTAGCAATGGCTGCACCTTC
cdr3_aa: CASSLRGSNGCTF

d_call: TRBD1
v_call: TRBV3-1
j_call: TRBJ2-7
clone_size: .
cdr3_nt: TGTGCCAGCAGCTCCTACAGGGGGAGGTCCCTCTACGAGCAGTACTTC
cdr3_aa: CASSSYRGRSLYEQYF

d_call: .
v_call: TRBV28
j_call: TRBJ1-5
clone_size: many
cdr3_nt: TGTGCCAGCAGTCTAACCGGTCGGCCCCAGCATTTT
cdr3_aa: CASSLTGRPQHF

d_call: TRBD1
v_call: TRBV12-3/TRBV12-4
j_call: TRBJ2-7
clone_size: few
cdr3_nt: TGTGCCAGCAGCCCCTTGGACAGGGGGCGCGGACGAGCTTACGAGCAGTACTTC
cdr3_aa: CASSPLDRGRGRAYEQYF

d_call: .
v_call: TRBV2
j_call: TRBJ2-6
clone_size: many
cdr3_nt: TGTGCCAGCAGTGAAGGGGGGCCCTCTGGGGCCAACGTCCTGACTTTC
cdr3_aa: CASSEGGPSGANVLTF

d_call: TRBD1
v_call: TRBV4-1
j_call: TRBJ1-1
clone_size: .
cdr3_nt: TGCGCCAGCAGCCAAACACAGGGGCCGAACACTGAAGCTTTCTTT
cdr3_aa: CASSQTQGPNTEAFF

d_call: .
v_call: TRBV5-1
j_call: TRBJ1-1
clone_size: few
cdr3_nt: TGCGCCAGCAGCCGGGGTGAGGGCACTGAAGCTTTCTTT
cdr3_aa: CASSRGEGTEAFF

d_call: .
v_call: TRBV9
j_call: TRBJ2-2
clone_size: many
cdr3_nt: TGTGCCAGCAGCGCAGACAGATACACCGGGGAGCTGTTTTTT
cdr3_aa: CASSADRYTGELFF

d_call: TRBD2
v_call: TRBV4-2
j_call: TRBJ2-5
clone_size: many
cdr3_nt: TGTGCCAGCAGCCAAGAACTAGCGGGGGTTATTCAAGAGACCCAGTACTTC
cdr3_aa: CASSQELAGVIQETQYF

d_call: TRBD1
v_call: TRBV6-1
j_call: TRBJ1-5
clone_size: many
cdr3_nt: TGTGCCAGCAGTCTCCAAGACAGGGGTAAAAATCAGCCCCAGCATTTT
cdr3_aa: CASSLQDRGKNQPQHF

d_call: .
v_call: TRBV6-5
j_call: TRBJ2-7
clone_size: many
cdr3_nt: TGTGCCAGCAGTTACTCGCAGCACTACTCCTACGAGCAGTACTTC
cdr3_aa: CASSYSQHYSYEQYF

d_call: .
v_call: TRBV19
j_call: TRBJ1-5
clone_size: once
cdr3_nt: TGTGCCTGGACCCCAACCTCGAAAAGGACACCCAATCAGCCCCAGCATTTT
cdr3_aa: CAWTPTSKRTPNQPQHF

d_call: TRBD2
v_call: TRBV7-8
j_call: TRBJ2-7
clone_size: few
cdr3_nt: TGTGCCAGCAGCTCTACTAGCGGGAAGACCTACGAGCAGTACTTC
cdr3_aa: CASSSTSGKTYEQYF

d_call: .
v_call: TRBV6-5
j_call: TRBJ2-5
clone_size: .
cdr3_nt: TGTGCCAGCAGTTACGCGGGCCACCAGGAGACCCAGTACTTC
cdr3_aa: CASSYAGHQETQYF

d_call: TRBD1
v_call: TRBV6-5
j_call: TRBJ1-3
clone_size: few
cdr3_nt: TGTGCCAGCAGTTATGGGCTCAGGGGGCACTCTGGAAACACCATATATTTT
cdr3_aa: CASSYGLRGHSGNTIYF